This T cell receptor beta chain was retrieved from a study of T-cell reconstitution after alpha-beta-depleted transplantation in children. Preparation of the TCRbeta library involved a method that used unique molecular identifiers. Using its own MiXCR run on the PCR reads, TCRdb lists one record per CDR3 protein. Of around 52,000 distinct CDR3 sequences listed, 5.8% were seen once; the top ten hold around 30%. V gave up 8 bases and J gave up 4 bases, with 17 bases separating them. The CDR3 has 13 amino acids. The germline V gene has CDR1 DFQATT and CDR2 SNEGSKA (reference sequence). This clonotype was recorded at least ten times.

This receptor was identified in a female patient aged 2-9 years who had a stem cell transplant for aplastic anemia, so the T cells may come from the graft donor. This chain links TRBV20-1 with TRBJ1-2, with D maybe TRBD1 (5 bases). Sequenced material: PBMCs, mostly from graft donor cells, taken 60 days after TCRalphabeta/CD19-depleted stem cell transplant. The CDR3 loop reads CSPGEAGSYGYTF. The CDR3 coding sequence is TGCAGTCCCGGGGAAGCAGGGAGCTATGGCTACACCTTC.